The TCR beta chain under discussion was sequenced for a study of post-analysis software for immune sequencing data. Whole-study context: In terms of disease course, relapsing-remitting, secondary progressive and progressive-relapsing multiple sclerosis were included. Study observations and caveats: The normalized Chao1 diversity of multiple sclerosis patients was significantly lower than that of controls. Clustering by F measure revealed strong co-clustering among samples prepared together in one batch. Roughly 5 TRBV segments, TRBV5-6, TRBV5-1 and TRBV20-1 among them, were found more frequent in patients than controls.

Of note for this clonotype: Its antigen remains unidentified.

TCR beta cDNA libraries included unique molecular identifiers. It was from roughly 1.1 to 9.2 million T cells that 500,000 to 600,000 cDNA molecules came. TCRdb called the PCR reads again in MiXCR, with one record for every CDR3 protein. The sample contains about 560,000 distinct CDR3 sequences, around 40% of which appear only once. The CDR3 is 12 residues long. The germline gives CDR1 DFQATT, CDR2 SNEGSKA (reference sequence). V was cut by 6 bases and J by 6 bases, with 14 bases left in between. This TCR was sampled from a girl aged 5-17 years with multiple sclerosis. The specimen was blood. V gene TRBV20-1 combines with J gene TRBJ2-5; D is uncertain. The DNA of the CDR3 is TGCAGTGCAAAAAGGGCGTCGAAGACCCAGTACTTC. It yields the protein CSAKRASKTQYF.